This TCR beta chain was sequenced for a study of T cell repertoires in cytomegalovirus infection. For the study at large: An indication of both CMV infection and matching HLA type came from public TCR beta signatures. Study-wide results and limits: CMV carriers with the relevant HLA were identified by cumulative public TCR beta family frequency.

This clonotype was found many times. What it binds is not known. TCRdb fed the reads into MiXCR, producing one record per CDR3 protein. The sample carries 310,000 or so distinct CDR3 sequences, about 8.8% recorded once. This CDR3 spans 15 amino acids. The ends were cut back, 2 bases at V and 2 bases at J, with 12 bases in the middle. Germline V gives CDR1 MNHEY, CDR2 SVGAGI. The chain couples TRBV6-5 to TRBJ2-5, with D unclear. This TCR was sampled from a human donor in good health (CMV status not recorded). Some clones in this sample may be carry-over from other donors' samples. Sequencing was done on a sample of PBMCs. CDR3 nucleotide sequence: TGTGCCAGCAGTTACAGTCCCGTACTTCAAGAGACCCAGTACTTC. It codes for CASSYSPVLQETQYF.